This is a list of T cell receptor beta chains from one sample in a study of T-cell reconstitution after alpha-beta-depleted transplantation in children. TCRdb reprocessed the PCR reads with MiXCR, giving one entry per CDR3 protein. The sample records about 440,000 distinct CDR3 sequences, roughly 44% being singletons. The specimen comprised PBMCs, sampled before TCRalphabeta/CD19-depleted stem cell transplant. The receptors originated from a girl aged 2-9 years with aplastic anemia, due to receive a stem cell transplant. CDR3s include the opening cysteine and the closing phenylalanine or tryptophan. The D gene is left open where the match is weak. Rows give clone size only sometimes, using once, few, many, or a class for an expanded clone.

V	size	J	D	CDR3	DNA
TRBV7-9	few	TRBJ2-2	TRBD1	CASSQGQGITGELFF	TGTGCCAGCAGCCAGGGACAGGGAATAACCGGGGAGCTGTTTTTT
TRBV29-1	-	TRBJ2-1	-	CSGRDNEQFF	TGCAGCGGTAGGGACAATGAGCAGTTCTTC
TRBV2	many	TRBJ2-2	-	CASSVNSGELFF	TGTGCCAGCAGTGTAAACAGCGGGGAGCTGTTTTTT
TRBV21-1	few	TRBJ2-7	-	CASSSRDRGGSEQYF	TGTGCCAGCAGCAGCCGGGACAGGGGGGGAAGCGAGCAGTACTTC
TRBV5-8	-	TRBJ2-3	TRBD2	CASSQTLLAGGPNTQYF	TGTGCCAGCAGCCAAACCTTACTAGCGGGGGGGCCGAATACGCAGTATTTT
TRBV5-1	few	TRBJ2-2	TRBD2	CASSLAGTSGTGELFF	TGCGCCAGCAGCTTGGCCGGGACTAGCGGGACCGGGGAGCTGTTTTTT
TRBV20-1	-	TRBJ2-2	-	CSARPPPKNTGELFF	TGCAGTGCTAGACCCCCTCCTAAGAACACCGGGGAGCTGTTTTTT
TRBV7-9	-	TRBJ1-1	TRBD1	CASSTTRQGTGEAFF	TGTGCCAGCAGCACTACTAGACAGGGTACCGGTGAAGCTTTCTTT
TRBV18	many	TRBJ2-3	TRBD2	CASSRGTSGSPSTDTQYF	TGTGCCAGCTCACGCGGGACTAGCGGAAGCCCTAGCACAGATACGCAGTATTTT
TRBV7-9	few	TRBJ2-1	-	CASSLVSAQQFF	TGTGCCAGCAGCTTAGTCTCAGCTCAGCAGTTCTTC
TRBV3-1	once	TRBJ2-2	-	CASSETQTTAGTGELFF	TGTGCCAGCAGCGAAACGCAGACCACCGCGGGCACCGGGGAGCTGTTTTTT
TRBV6-2/TRBV6-3	-	TRBJ2-6	TRBD1	CASSYSPSLWGQGSWANVLTF	TGTGCCAGCAGTTACTCCCCCTCCTTGTGGGGACAGGGATCTTGGGCCAACGTCCTGACTTTC
TRBV10-3	-	TRBJ1-1	-	CAISESQDLNTEAFF	TGTGCCATCAGTGAGTCGCAGGACCTTAACACTGAAGCTTTCTTT
TRBV5-1	-	TRBJ2-3	TRBD1	CASSWGQSLWDTQYF	TGCGCCAGCAGCTGGGGACAGTCCTTGTGGGATACGCAGTATTTT
TRBV5-6	many	TRBJ1-4	-	CASSRVSAGLLSEKLFF	TGTGCCAGCAGCCGCGTTTCGGCAGGGCTACTTAGTGAAAAACTGTTTTTT
TRBV5-8	-	TRBJ2-5	TRBD2	CASSRTSFYQETQYF	TGTGCCAGCAGCCGGACTAGCTTTTACCAAGAGACCCAGTACTTC
TRBV25-1	-	TRBJ1-4	-	CATQPPEPGEKLFF	TGTGCCACCCAACCCCCGGAACCAGGTGAAAAACTGTTTTTT
TRBV4-2	few	TRBJ2-7	-	CASSQDLGDYEQYF	TGTGCCAGCAGCCAAGATTTAGGGGACTACGAGCAGTACTTC
TRBV13	few	TRBJ2-5	-	CASSLRLEETQYF	TGTGCCAGCAGCTTACGGCTAGAAGAGACCCAGTACTTC
TRBV20-1	many	TRBJ2-1	-	CSASGMTSYNEQFF	TGCAGTGCTAGCGGGATGACGTCCTACAATGAGCAGTTCTTC
TRBV29-1	many	TRBJ2-6	-	CSVRPISSGANVLTF	TGCAGCGTCCGACCGATCAGCTCTGGGGCCAACGTCCTGACTTTC
TRBV7-9	-	TRBJ2-5	-	CASSLRGAGRETQYF	TGTGCCAGCAGCTTACGGGGGGCAGGACGAGAGACCCAGTACTTC
TRBV5-1	-	TRBJ2-7	TRBD1	CASSVETGNEQYF	TGCGCCAGCAGCGTCGAGACAGGGAACGAGCAGTACTTC
TRBV20-1	few	TRBJ1-1	-	CSARREWVEAFF	TGCAGTGCTAGGAGGGAGTGGGTTGAAGCTTTCTTT
TRBV24-1	-	TRBJ2-1	TRBD2	CATSLAGPTGEQFF	TGTGCCACCAGCCTAGCGGGCCCCACGGGTGAGCAGTTCTTC
TRBV4-1	-	TRBJ2-2	-	CASRTQGPGELFF	TGCGCCAGCAGAACTCAGGGTCCCGGGGAGCTGTTTTTT
TRBV10-3	-	TRBJ2-1	TRBD2	CAIRAGLASDEQFF	TGTGCCATCAGAGCGGGACTAGCTAGCGATGAGCAGTTCTTC
TRBV11-2	few	TRBJ2-2	-	CASSPALTADTGELFF	TGTGCCAGCAGTCCTGCCTTGACAGCCGACACCGGGGAGCTGTTTTTT
TRBV12-3/TRBV12-4	-	TRBJ2-3	TRBD2	CASSFSAGGLTDTQYF	TGTGCCAGCAGTTTCTCGGCGGGAGGCTTAACAGATACGCAGTATTTT